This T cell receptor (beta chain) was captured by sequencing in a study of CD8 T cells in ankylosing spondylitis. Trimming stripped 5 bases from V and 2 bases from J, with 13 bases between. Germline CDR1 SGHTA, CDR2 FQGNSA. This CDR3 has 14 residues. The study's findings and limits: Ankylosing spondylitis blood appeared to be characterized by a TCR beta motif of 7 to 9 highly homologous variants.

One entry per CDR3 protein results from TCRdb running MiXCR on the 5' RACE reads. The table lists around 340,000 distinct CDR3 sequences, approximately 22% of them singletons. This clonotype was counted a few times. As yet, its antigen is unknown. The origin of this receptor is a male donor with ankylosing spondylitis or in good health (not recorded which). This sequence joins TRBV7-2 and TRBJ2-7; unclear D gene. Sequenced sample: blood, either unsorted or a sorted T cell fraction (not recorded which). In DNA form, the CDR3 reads TGTGCCAGCAGCCCTGACCTGCCAACCTACGAGCAGTACTTC. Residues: CASSPDLPTYEQYF.